This section outlines one T cell receptor (beta chain) sequence together with its context. This sample is part of a study of T cell changes during pregnancy in multiple sclerosis. Germline V CDR1 and CDR2: MNHEY, SVGAGI. CDR3 size: 14 residues. Trimming pared 8 bases from V and 3 bases from J, leaving 14 bases between. Generated by immunoSEQ multiplex PCR, the TCRdb table keeps only in-frame clones and is missing some. The table lists under 120,000 clones, roughly 92% of them singletons. The sequenced sample was peripheral blood, obtained after pregnancy. The gene calls are TRBV6-5 and TRBJ1-5; TRBD1 is a possible D gene (6 bases). This sequence was found in a female donor with multiple sclerosis, enrolled in a pregnancy study. The CDR3 reads CASRGGDSNQPQHF. The CDR3 nucleotides are TGTGCCAGCCGAGGGGGGGACTCCAATCAGCCCCAGCATTTT.